Listed below are T cell receptor beta chains from one sample, sequenced in a study of blood T cells in healthy people across ages. Using its own MiXCR run on the 5' RACE reads, TCRdb lists one record per CDR3 protein. The sample holds roughly 790,000 distinct CDR3 sequences, roughly 44% seen once. Sequencing input: blood. All receptors come from a woman between 55 and 75 years old in good health. Both conserved end residues are part of each CDR3. D genes are given only for firm matches. Clone size, where shown, is once, few, many, or a class for clones that have expanded.

J gene: TRBJ2-4; V gene: TRBV12-3/TRBV12-4; clone size: many; D gene: .; CDR3 DNA: TGTGCCAGCAGCTCGTCCGTAGCCAAAAACATTCAGTACTTC; CDR3 protein: CASSSSVAKNIQYF
J gene: TRBJ1-1; V gene: TRBV2; clone size: few; D gene: TRBD1; CDR3 DNA: TGTGCCAGCAGTGGTCCGGGACAGGGGATCCCTGAAGCTTTCTTT; CDR3 protein: CASSGPGQGIPEAFF
J gene: TRBJ2-1; V gene: TRBV30; clone size: .; D gene: .; CDR3 DNA: TGTGCCGGGAGTGTACTGGGCCGTAACAATGAGCAGTTCTTC; CDR3 protein: CAGSVLGRNNEQFF
J gene: TRBJ1-5; V gene: TRBV29-1; clone size: few; D gene: .; CDR3 DNA: TGCAGCGTTGCCGGCGGAATCAATCAGCCCCAGCATTTT; CDR3 protein: CSVAGGINQPQHF
J gene: TRBJ2-7; V gene: TRBV14; clone size: .; D gene: TRBD2; CDR3 DNA: TGTGCCAGCAGCCCATTGGGGGGGGAACCTCCAGGAAGGGACGAGCAGTACTTC; CDR3 protein: CASSPLGGEPPGRDEQYF
J gene: TRBJ2-3; V gene: TRBV7-2; clone size: few; D gene: TRBD2; CDR3 DNA: TGTGCCAGCAGGGGGATGGAGCGGGGGATCACAGATACGCAGTATTTT; CDR3 protein: CASRGMERGITDTQYF
J gene: TRBJ1-4; V gene: TRBV12-3/TRBV12-4; clone size: .; D gene: TRBD1; CDR3 DNA: TGTGCCAGCAGGGAGGGACAGGGGTCTGAAAAACTGTTTTTT; CDR3 protein: CASREGQGSEKLFF
J gene: TRBJ2-2; V gene: TRBV12-3/TRBV12-4; clone size: once; D gene: TRBD2; CDR3 DNA: TGTGCCAGCAGTACGGGACTAGAAGCCGGGGAGCTGTTTTTT; CDR3 protein: CASSTGLEAGELFF
J gene: TRBJ1-5; V gene: TRBV6-6; clone size: .; D gene: .; CDR3 DNA: TGTGCCAGCAGTTACTCCGAAAGGGGCCCCGATCAGCCCCAGCATTTT; CDR3 protein: CASSYSERGPDQPQHF
J gene: TRBJ1-2; V gene: TRBV20-1; clone size: .; D gene: .; CDR3 DNA: TGCAGTGCCCGGACGGAGGGCTACACCTTC; CDR3 protein: CSARTEGYTF
J gene: TRBJ1-2; V gene: TRBV3-1; clone size: .; D gene: TRBD1; CDR3 DNA: TGTGCCAGCAGCCAAGATGGACAGGGCTATGGCTACACCTTC; CDR3 protein: CASSQDGQGYGYTF
J gene: TRBJ2-7; V gene: TRBV4-3; clone size: many; D gene: .; CDR3 DNA: TGCGCCAGCAGCCAAGATCAAAAAGTCGGACTCGCCTCCCTCGAGCAGTACTTC; CDR3 protein: CASSQDQKVGLASLEQYF
J gene: TRBJ1-4; V gene: TRBV7-9; clone size: .; D gene: .; CDR3 DNA: TGTGCCAGCAGCTTAGCACCAGGAGTAGAAAAACTGTTTTTT; CDR3 protein: CASSLAPGVEKLFF
J gene: TRBJ1-2; V gene: TRBV3-1; clone size: .; D gene: TRBD1; CDR3 DNA: TGTGCCAGCAGCCAGTTGGGACAGGGGGCAAACTATGGCTACACCTTC; CDR3 protein: CASSQLGQGANYGYTF
J gene: TRBJ1-5; V gene: TRBV9; clone size: few; D gene: .; CDR3 DNA: TGTGCCAGCAGCGTCCATGAGGGTCAGCCCCAGCATTTT; CDR3 protein: CASSVHEGQPQHF
J gene: TRBJ1-2; V gene: TRBV3-1; clone size: few; D gene: TRBD1; CDR3 DNA: TGTGCCAGCAGCCAAGAGGCTCGCGAGGGGGCTGGAGGCTACACCTTC; CDR3 protein: CASSQEAREGAGGYTF